This TCR beta chain was observed in a study of patients and donors after allogeneic stem cell transplantation. TCRdb re-called the RT-PCR reads with MiXCR, one entry per CDR3 protein. The repertoire holds fewer than 75,000 distinct CDR3 sequences, with roughly 15% as singletons. The V gene's germline CDR1 is SEHNR and CDR2 FQNEAQ (reference sequence). The CDR3 consists of 15 residues. With 5 bases removed from V and 4 bases from J, the gap between germline ends came to 15 bases. The sequence was collected from a human donor who was either an allogeneic HSCT recipient or a stem cell or donor lymphocyte infusion donor (not recorded which). It is not recorded whose cells these are; they may come from a transplant donor. Input material: blood, either unsorted or a sorted T cell fraction (not recorded which). The gene calls are TRBV7-9 and TRBJ2-1; D is unresolved. The CDR3: CASSPRVVRYNEQFF. As DNA, the CDR3 is TGTGCCAGCAGCCCACGAGTGGTGCGGTACAATGAGCAGTTCTTC.